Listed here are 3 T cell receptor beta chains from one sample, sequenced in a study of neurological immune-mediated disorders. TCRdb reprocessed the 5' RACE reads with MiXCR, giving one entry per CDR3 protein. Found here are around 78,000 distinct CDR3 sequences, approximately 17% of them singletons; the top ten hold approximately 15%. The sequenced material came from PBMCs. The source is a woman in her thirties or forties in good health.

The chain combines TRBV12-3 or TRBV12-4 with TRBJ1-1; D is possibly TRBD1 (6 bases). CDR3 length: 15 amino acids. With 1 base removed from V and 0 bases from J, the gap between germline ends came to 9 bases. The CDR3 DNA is TGTGCCAGCAGTTTAGGAGGGACACTGAACACTGAAGCTTTCTTT. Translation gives CASSLGGTLNTEAFF.

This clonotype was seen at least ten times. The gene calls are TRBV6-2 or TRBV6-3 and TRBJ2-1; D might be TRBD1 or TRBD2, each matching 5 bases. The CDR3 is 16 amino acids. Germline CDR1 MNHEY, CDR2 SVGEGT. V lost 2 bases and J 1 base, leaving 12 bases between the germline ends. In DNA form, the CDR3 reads TGTGCCAGCAGTTACGGGACGGACTCATCCTACAATGAGCAGTTCTTC. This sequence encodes CASSYGTDSSYNEQFF.

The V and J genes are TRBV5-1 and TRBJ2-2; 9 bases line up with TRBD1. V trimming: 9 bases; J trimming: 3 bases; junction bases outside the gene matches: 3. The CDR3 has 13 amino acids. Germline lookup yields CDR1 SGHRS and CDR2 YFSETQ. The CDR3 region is CATRTGDTGELFF. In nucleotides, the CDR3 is TGCGCCACCAGGACAGGGGACACCGGGGAGCTGTTTTTT.